This T cell receptor beta chain was retrieved from a study of cytomegalovirus exposure and HLA in healthy donors. Overall study findings and caveats: A missense DCLRE1C variant was associated with V- and J-gene trimming of TCR beta chains in a later analysis, and an independent cohort replicated the association.

Turning to this clone: Its specificity is not known.

The PCR used 60 Vbeta and 13 Jbeta primers. Libraries were prepared by immunoSEQ multiplex PCR; TCRdb keeps only in-frame clonotypes and omits some of them. Counted here are over 200,000 clones, about 84% occurring once; the ten biggest clones make up 1.3%. Germline V lookup: CDR1 MGHRA, CDR2 YSYEKL. This CDR3 region has 17 residues. J gave up 0 bases and V 4 bases, and 10 bases lay outside the gene matches. The sample taken for sequencing was PBMCs. This receptor was identified in a human donor in good health. V and J are TRBV4-1 and TRBJ2-3; 7 bases map to TRBD2. The CDR3 protein is CASSPALAASSTDTQYF. In DNA form, the CDR3 reads TGCGCCAGCAGCCCAGCTCTAGCGGCCTCTAGCACAGATACGCAGTATTTT.